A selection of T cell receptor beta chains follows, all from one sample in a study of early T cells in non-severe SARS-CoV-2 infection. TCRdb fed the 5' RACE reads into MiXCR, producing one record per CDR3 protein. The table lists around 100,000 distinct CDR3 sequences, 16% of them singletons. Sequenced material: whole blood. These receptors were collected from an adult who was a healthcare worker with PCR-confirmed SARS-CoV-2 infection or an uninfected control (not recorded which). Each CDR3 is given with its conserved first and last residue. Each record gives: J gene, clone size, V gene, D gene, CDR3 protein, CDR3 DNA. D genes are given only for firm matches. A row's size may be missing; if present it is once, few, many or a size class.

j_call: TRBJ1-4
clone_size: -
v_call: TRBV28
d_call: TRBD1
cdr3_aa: CASSLDRVVEKLFF
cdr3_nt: TGTGCCAGCAGCCTAGACAGGGTAGTTGAAAAACTGTTTTTT

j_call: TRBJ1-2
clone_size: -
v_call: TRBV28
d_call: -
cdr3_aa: CASSQQGGHGYTF
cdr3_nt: TGTGCCAGCAGCCAACAGGGAGGGCATGGCTACACCTTC

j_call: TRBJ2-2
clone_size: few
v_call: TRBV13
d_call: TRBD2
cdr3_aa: CASRFGTSGIGELFF
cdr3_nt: TGTGCCAGCAGATTCGGGACTAGCGGGATCGGGGAGCTGTTTTTT

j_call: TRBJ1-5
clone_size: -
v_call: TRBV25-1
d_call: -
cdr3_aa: CASSKVGSNQPQHF
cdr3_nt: TGTGCCAGCTCCAAGGTGGGGAGCAATCAGCCCCAGCATTTT

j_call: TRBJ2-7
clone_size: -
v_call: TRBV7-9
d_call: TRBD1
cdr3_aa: CASSLTMGQDYEQYF
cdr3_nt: TGTGCCAGCAGCTTAACTATGGGACAGGACTACGAGCAGTACTTC

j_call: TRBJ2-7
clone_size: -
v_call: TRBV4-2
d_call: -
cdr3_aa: CASSQEGSYEQYF
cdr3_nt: TGTGCCAGCAGCCAAGAAGGCTCCTACGAGCAGTACTTC

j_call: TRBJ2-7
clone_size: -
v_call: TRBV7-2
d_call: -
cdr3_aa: CASSLAPQYEQYF
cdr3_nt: TGTGCCAGCAGCTTAGCGCCACAGTACGAGCAGTACTTC

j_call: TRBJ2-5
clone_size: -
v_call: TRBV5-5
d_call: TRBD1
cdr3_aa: CASSFSDRAETQYF
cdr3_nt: TGTGCCAGCAGCTTTTCCGACAGGGCAGAGACCCAGTACTTC

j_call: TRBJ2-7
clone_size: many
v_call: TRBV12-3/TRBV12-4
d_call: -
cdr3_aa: CASSLSSVQGYEQYF
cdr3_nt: TGTGCCAGCAGTTTATCGTCGGTCCAGGGCTACGAGCAGTACTTC

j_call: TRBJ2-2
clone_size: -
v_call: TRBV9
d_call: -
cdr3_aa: CASTSRANTGELFF
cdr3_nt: TGTGCCAGCACCAGCAGGGCGAACACCGGGGAGCTGTTTTTT

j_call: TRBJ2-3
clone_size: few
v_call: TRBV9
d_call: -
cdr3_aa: CASSVGPGENTDTQYF
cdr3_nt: TGTGCCAGCAGCGTAGGTCCAGGGGAGAACACAGATACGCAGTATTTT